This TCR beta chain derives from a study of control samples from healthy donors and cancer patients. The junction had 10 bases not matched to a gene; V was cut back by 0 bases and J by 4 bases. There are 19 residues in the CDR3. Germline loops: CDR1 MNHEY, CDR2 SVGEGT. This clone was observed a single time. The data were produced by immunoSEQ multiplex PCR, yet TCRdb's version contains in-frame clones alone and is incomplete. Of about 29,000 clones in the sample, about 85% are singletons; the top ten hold around 3.9%. The chain carries TRBV6-2 or TRBV6-3 and TRBJ2-1; 12 nucleotides agree with TRBD2. The TCR originated in a female donor with melanoma. Sequenced material: formalin-fixed, paraffin-embedded tissue. The CDR3 DNA sequence: TGTGCCAGCAGTTACTCAGGCCTAGCGGGAGGGCCGGGATACAATGAGCAGTTCTTC. It is translated as CASSYSGLAGGPGYNEQFF.